The 24 T cell receptor beta chains below were found in one sample sequenced in a study of response to subunit inactivated influenza vaccine. TCRdb processed the RT-PCR reads anew with MiXCR; each CDR3 protein has one entry. The data show about 570,000 distinct CDR3 sequences, with approximately 10% seen just once and approximately 10% held by the top ten. This sample also appeared in a second study, on T cells expressing NK-cell markers. In that study: Generation of TCR beta cDNA was performed by 5'RACE template switching incorporating UMIs.

The specimen was PBMCs from blood, collected on the day of vaccination. The receptors stem from a middle-aged man who received an inactivated influenza vaccine.

This clonotype was seen ten or more times. V usage is TRBV12-3 or TRBV12-4 and J usage is TRBJ1-1; 9 nucleotides agree with TRBD1. This CDR3 region has 15 residues. V lost 6 bases, J lost 6 bases, and 11 bases stayed unmatched. CDR3 in amino acids: CASRGKQGAYAEAFF. CDR3 sequence (DNA): TGTGCCAGCAGGGGCAAACAGGGGGCATACGCTGAAGCTTTCTTT.

The chain is built from TRBV5-1 and TRBJ2-2; 9 bases align to TRBD1. The trim removed 3 bases at V and 5 bases at J, leaving 8 bases unmatched. The CDR3 is 16 amino acids. Germline CDR1 is SGHRS and CDR2 is YFSETQ. The CDR3 DNA reads TGCGCCAGCAGCTGGGCCGGGACAGGGTCTACCGGGGAGCTGTTTTTT. Amino acid sequence: CASSWAGTGSTGELFF.

This clonotype was seen only a few times. This chain links TRBV25-1 with TRBJ1-4; 9 bases match TRBD1. Losses at the gene ends were 10 bases for V and 0 bases for J; bases not matched to a gene: 6. The CDR3 extends over 15 amino acids. Germline-derived CDR1 and CDR2 are MGHDK and SYGVNS. The CDR3 DNA follows: TGTGCCACCGGACAGGGGACCGCAACTAATGAAAAACTGTTTTTT. Translating it yields CATGQGTATNEKLFF.

V usage is TRBV5-1 and J usage is TRBJ2-7; D might be TRBD1 or TRBD2, each matching 5 bases. The V end was cut by 5 bases, the J end by 0 bases, with 12 bases between. Looked up from germline, CDR1 is SGHRS and CDR2 is YFSETQ. The CDR3 has 14 amino acids. The CDR3 region has the DNA TGCGCCAGCAGGGACGGGGCGCACTCCTACGAGCAGTACTTC. Translated, it gives CASRDGAHSYEQYF.

This clonotype was seen a handful of times. The V call is TRBV7-2, the J call TRBJ2-3, with 12 bases identical to TRBD2. Germline assignment: CDR1 SGHTA and CDR2 FQGNSA. The CDR3 contains 16 residues. V was pared by 5 bases and J by 5 bases, with 8 bases of the junction left unmatched. CDR3 in DNA: TGTGCCAGCAGCCCGACTAGCGGGAGCGGTGGAGATACGCAGTATTTT. Amino acid sequence: CASSPTSGSGGDTQYF. Variable domain in full (rest from reference TRBV7-2 and TRBJ2-3): GAGVSQSPSNKVTEKGKDVELRCDPISGHTALYWYRQSLGQGLEFLIYFQGNSAPDKSGLPSDRFSAERTGGSVSTLTIQRTQQEDSAVYLCASSPTSGSGGDTQYFGPGTRLTVL.

The chain has TRBV20-1 and TRBJ2-6; TRBD2 agrees at 8 bases. Germline V gene sequence: CDR1 DFQATT, CDR2 SNEGSKA (reference sequence). Trimming took 6 bases from V and 2 from J; bases not matched to a gene: 18. CDR3 size: 19 residues. The CDR3 DNA reads as TGCAGTGCAACCGCGGGGGTCGAGCGGGAGCACCCTGGGGCCAACGTCCTGACTTTC. Translation gives CSATAGVEREHPGANVLTF.

The V gene is TRBV11-2, the J gene TRBJ2-5; D gene unclear. Germline values: CDR1 SGHAT, CDR2 FQNNGV. CDR3 length: 17 amino acids. The V end lost 1 base, the J end lost 0 bases, and 15 bases lay between the germline ends. The CDR3 sequence is CASSLGKRSANQETQYF. The CDR3 DNA sequence: TGTGCCAGCAGCTTAGGGAAAAGGAGTGCCAACCAAGAGACCCAGTACTTC.

The chain recombines TRBV6-2 or TRBV6-3 with TRBJ2-4; no firm D call. CDR1 and CDR2 from the germline V gene are MNHEY and SVGEGT. CDR3 length: 17 amino acids. V lost 0 bases, J lost 0 bases, and 12 bases lay in between. CDR3 nucleotide sequence: TGTGCCAGCAGTTACTCGACGACATCCATAGCCAAAAACATTCAGTACTTC. The encoded protein is CASSYSTTSIAKNIQYF.

In its sample, this clonotype was seen a few times. The chain carries TRBV13 and TRBJ2-1; no definite D call. Germline V lookup: CDR1 PRHDT, CDR2 FYEKMQ (reference sequence). The V and J ends lost 0 bases and 5 bases respectively, with 8 bases between them. The CDR3 spans 14 residues. The CDR3 spells CASSLGHQDNEQFF. In DNA form, the CDR3 reads TGTGCCAGCAGCTTAGGCCATCAAGACAATGAGCAGTTCTTC.

This clonotype occurred a few times. The chain links TRBV12-3 or TRBV12-4 to TRBJ1-3, with a tentative D call TRBD1 (6 bases). The CDR3 consists of 13 residues. V lost 0 bases to trimming and J lost 11 bases, with 11 bases between them. CDR3 region: CASSLAQGTAIYF. The CDR3 DNA follows: TGTGCCAGCAGTTTAGCACAGGGTACCGCCATATATTTT.

In its sample, this clonotype was seen a few times. The chain has TRBV20-1 and TRBJ1-1; D remains unclear. Per germline, CDR1 DFQATT and CDR2 SNEGSKA (reference sequence). This CDR3 is built from 16 residues. V dropped 0 bases and J dropped 2 bases, with 16 bases sitting between them. CDR3 in DNA: TGCAGTGCTAGAGATCCCCGGCCAGGCACAAACACTGAAGCTTTCTTT. Translating gives CSARDPRPGTNTEAFF.

Only a few counts were recorded for this clonotype. The V gene is TRBV6-2 or TRBV6-3, the J gene TRBJ2-1; 7 nucleotides match TRBD1. The CDR3 totals 17 residues. In germline, CDR1 is MNHEY, CDR2 SVGEGT. Trimming cost V 6 bases and J 3 bases; bases outside gene matches: 14. The CDR3 sequence: CASRGPGTDENYNEQFF. In nucleotides, the CDR3 is TGTGCCAGCAGGGGTCCCGGGACAGATGAAAACTACAATGAGCAGTTCTTC.

This clonotype was seen many times. This chain uses TRBV28 with TRBJ2-3, with TRBD1 identical over 9 bases. The germline gives CDR1 MDHEN, CDR2 SYDVKM. V gave up 8 bases and J gave up 4 bases; unmatched junction bases: 7. The CDR3 contains 14 residues. The CDR3 loop is CASSGDRVPDTQYF. The CDR3 coding sequence is TGTGCCAGCTCCGGGGACAGGGTTCCAGATACGCAGTATTTT.

This clonotype came up a few times. The rearrangement uses TRBV10-3 and TRBJ2-7; tentatively, D is TRBD1 or TRBD2 (5 bases each). The CDR3 totals 14 residues. Germline loops: CDR1 ENHRY, CDR2 SYGVKD. Between the trimmed V and J ends, which lost 5 bases and 4 bases, there was a span of 15 bases. In nucleotides, the CDR3 is TGTGCCATCAGTAACGGGGCGGGTGAATACGAGCAGTACTTC. It encodes CAISNGAGEYEQYF.

The chain uses TRBV12-3 or TRBV12-4 and TRBJ1-3; the D is unclear. V lost 7 bases and J lost 1, with 14 bases in between. CDR3 length: 15 amino acids. The CDR3 nucleotides are TGTGCCAGCACCCGAATGACCGTTTCTGGAAACACCATATATTTT. Its protein product is CASTRMTVSGNTIYF.

The CDR3 spells CASSPRGGSYNEQFF. In DNA form, the CDR3 reads TGCGCCAGCAGCCCTAGGGGGGGTTCCTACAATGAGCAGTTCTTC. The chain recombines TRBV5-1 with TRBJ2-1, with D maybe TRBD2 (7 bases). CDR3 size: 15 residues. Germline V gene data show CDR1 as SGHRS and CDR2 as YFSETQ. The V end was cut by 4 bases, the J end by 1 base, with 12 bases between.

This clonotype was detected only a few times. The chain has TRBV5-5 and TRBJ2-1; TRBD2 aligns across 8 bases. Germline assignment: CDR1 SGHKS and CDR2 YYEKEE (reference sequence). This CDR3 is built from 16 residues. J was trimmed by 3 bases and V by 5 bases; bases with no gene match: 10. The DNA of the CDR3 is TGTGCCAGCAGGGCGCCCGGGGGGGATTACTACAATGAGCAGTTCTTC. It is translated as CASRAPGGDYYNEQFF.

The chain combines TRBV5-1 with TRBJ2-3; 9 nucleotides agree with TRBD2. Germline V gives CDR1 SGHRS, CDR2 YFSETQ. The V and J ends lost 5 bases and 1 base, in that order; junction bases with no gene match: 8. The CDR3 sequence is 16 residues long. Here the CDR3 reads CASRLTASGGTDTQYF. The CDR3 region has the DNA TGCGCCAGCAGACTCACGGCTAGCGGGGGCACAGATACGCAGTATTTT. Full variable domain (missing parts from reference TRBV5-1 and TRBJ2-3): KAGVTQTPRYLIKTRGQQVTLSCSPISGHRSVSWYQQTPGQGLQFLFEYFSETQRNKGNFPGRFSGRQFSNSRSEMNVSTLELGDSALYLCASRLTASGGTDTQYFGPGTRLTVL.

The rearrangement joins TRBV9 to TRBJ1-1; 7 bases line up with TRBD1. CDR3 length: 14 residues. The germline V gene encodes CDR1 SGDLS and CDR2 YYNGEE. With V trimmed by 0 bases and J by 2 bases, 1 base remained unmatched. In nucleotides, the CDR3 is TGTGCCAGCAGCGTAGGGGACAGAAACACTGAAGCTTTCTTT. This sequence encodes CASSVGDRNTEAFF.

This chain's CDR3 is CASSYSGTDPYEQYF. The CDR3 region has the DNA TGTGCCAGCAGTTACTCCGGGACTGACCCCTACGAGCAGTACTTC. The rearrangement links TRBV6-2 or TRBV6-3 to TRBJ2-7; D might be TRBD2 (6 bases). Germline V lookup: CDR1 MNHEY, CDR2 SVGEGT. V lost 0 bases and J lost 2, with 11 bases in between. CDR3 length: 15 amino acids.

This clonotype was detected a few times. The chain has TRBV11-2 and TRBJ1-2; no clear D gene. Per germline, CDR1 SGHAT and CDR2 FQNNGV. The CDR3 covers 16 residues. V lost 4 bases and J 2 bases, leaving 17 bases between the germline ends. The CDR3 loop reads CASSSDFHGRNYGYTF. CDR3 coding DNA: TGTGCCAGCAGCTCCGACTTCCACGGGCGGAACTATGGCTACACCTTC.

The chain uses TRBV7-2 and TRBJ2-3; a weak D match, TRBD2 (5 bases). V was clipped by 5 bases and J by 7 bases, with 10 bases between them. CDR1 is SGHTA, CDR2 FQGNSA, per germline. The CDR3 spans 12 residues. The CDR3, as DNA: TGTGCCAGCAGCCTAACCGGGAATACGCAGTATTTT. Encoded protein: CASSLTGNTQYF.

This clonotype was seen ten or more times. This chain joins TRBV29-1 and TRBJ2-1, with D tentatively TRBD1 (6 bases). The CDR3 runs 14 residues. Germline V gene sequence: CDR1 SQVTM, CDR2 ANQGSEA. V gave up 6 bases and J gave up 8 bases, with 20 bases separating them. The DNA of the CDR3 is TGCAGCGTACGAAGCAGACAGGTCAGGGATGAGCAGTTCTTC. It encodes CSVRSRQVRDEQFF.

This clonotype was seen more than once but under ten times. This sequence joins TRBV28 and TRBJ2-1; 7 positions match TRBD2. Germline CDR1 MDHEN, CDR2 SYDVKM. This CDR3 region has 16 residues. V was clipped by 5 bases and J by 4 bases; unmatched bases: 11. The CDR3 region is CASSTSLSGFYNEQFF. DNA of the CDR3: TGTGCCAGCAGTACCTCGCTTAGCGGGTTTTACAATGAGCAGTTCTTC.